Each of the 5 T cell receptor beta chains below was sequenced from the same sample in a study of esophageal squamous cell carcinoma under preoperative chemotherapy. The time point denotes: before preoperative PTX-NDP chemotherapy. A single record per CDR3 protein comes from TCRdb applying MiXCR to the PCR reads. Of roughly 32,000 distinct CDR3 sequences in the sample, roughly half were seen once. Sampling was conducted from a patient given preoperative chemotherapy. The receptors shown here come from a human donor with esophageal squamous cell carcinoma. The donor label of this sample is uncertain.

This clonotype has just one count. This chain links TRBV11-3 with TRBJ2-1, with unresolved D. The CDR3 extends over 14 amino acids. The germline gives CDR1 SGHNT, CDR2 YENEEA. Trimming left V 5 bases short and J 4 bases short, with 12 bases between. The CDR3 spells CASSPGPGYNEQFF. The CDR3 nucleotides read TGTGCCAGCAGCCCGGGTCCCGGGTACAATGAGCAGTTCTTC.

This clonotype was seen only a few times. The chain uses TRBV7-2 and TRBJ2-7; perhaps TRBD1 as D (6 bases). TRBJ2-1 matches the DNA end more closely, so the J call is doubtful. From germline, CDR1 is SGHTA and CDR2 FQGNSA. The CDR3 spans 14 residues. The CDR3 coding sequence is TGTGCCAGCAGCTTATCAGGGGTTTTGCATGAGCAGTTCTTC. It translates to CASSLSGVLHEQFF.

This clonotype was counted many times. DNA of the CDR3: TGTGCCAGCAGCACAGGGACTAGCACAGATACGCAGTATTTT. Translating gives CASSTGTSTDTQYF. The rearrangement uses TRBV7-3 and TRBJ2-3; D possibly uses TRBD1 or TRBD2 (6 bases each). This CDR3 is built from 14 residues. V lost 5 bases and J 0 bases, leaving 9 bases between the germline ends. Germline V CDR1 and CDR2: SGHTA, FQGTGA.

This clonotype was picked up many times. The V call is TRBV7-9, the J call TRBJ2-2; TRBD1 agrees at 9 bases. The CDR3 runs to 16 residues. The V segment lost 5 bases and the J segment 5 bases; nucleotides outside the gene matches: 9. Germline CDR1 is SEHNR and CDR2 is FQNEAQ (reference sequence). Here the CDR3 reads CASSRTAGQGTGELFF. The CDR3 bases are TGTGCCAGCAGCCGAACCGCTGGACAGGGGACCGGGGAGCTGTTTTTT.

This clonotype has just one count. The chain has TRBV11-1 and TRBJ2-5; D unclear. This CDR3 spans 17 amino acids. CDR1 is SGHAT and CDR2 is FQDESV in the germline V gene (reference sequence). The germline V and J ends were trimmed by 6 bases and 0 bases, with 20 bases remaining between them. CDR3 amino acids: CASSSSNVGPYQETQYF. For the CDR3, the DNA is TGTGCCAGCAGTTCGAGCAACGTAGGCCCGTACCAAGAGACCCAGTACTTC.